This T cell receptor (beta chain) derives from a study of T-cell memory formation after mild COVID-19 (dated by TCRdb to the early 2020s). With regard to the full study: TCR sequence clusters from the two donors were found to be largely donor specific. Longitudinal TCRalpha and TCRbeta repertoire sequencing tracked T-cell clones expanding and contracting after mild COVID-19 in a couple of donors. Two young, previously healthy adult volunteers, one female and one male, were included in the cohort. Broader findings and caveats from the paper: SARS-CoV-2 specificity was not confirmed for the second-wave clones peaking on day 37. Contracting CD4+ clones were found mainly in CM and EM memory subsets, while CD8+ clones were enriched in EMRA. Only two mild cases were covered in the study, and larger cohorts including severe cases with pre-infection samples were considered necessary. Clones contracting from day 15 to 85 had balanced CD4/CD8 phenotypes, while a second wave expanding from day 15 to 37 was biased towards CD4+. Some responding clones were found in pre-infection memory, which suggests that pre-existing cross-reactive memory T cells took part in the SARS-CoV-2 response.

TCRdb records Illumina NovaSeq 6000 as the sequencer. Using 5'RACE with constant-segment primers, TCRalpha and TCRbeta cDNA libraries were constructed, with sample barcodes and unique molecular identifiers added in the process. Trizol reagent was used to extract RNA from every sample. Amplification of the libraries took two PCR steps, and the second step added a second sample barcode plus Illumina TruSeq adapters. Sequencing of the libraries was done on an Illumina NovaSeq, producing 2 x 150 bp paired-end reads. The source study handled its data this way. Reads were demultiplexed and collapsed into UMI-guided consensus sequences with migec v1.2.7. With mixcr v2.1.11, UMI consensuses were aligned to TRA and TRB V and J templates and assembled into clonotypes. Expanded or contracted clonotypes were those called significant by both edgeR and NoisET, with noise models trained on biological replicates. For edgeR calls, a false discovery rate-adjusted p below 0.01 and a log2 fold-change threshold of 1 were applied. PCA with hierarchical clustering of max-normalized trajectories of the 1000 most abundant clonotypes was used as exploratory dynamics analysis. The CD4 or CD8 phenotype of responding clones was assigned using the separately sequenced CD4+ and CD8+ repertoires. Through fastp at Q25 and MiXCR, TCRdb rebuilt clones from the public reads, retaining in-frame beta chains. Records with the same CDR3 protein are collapsed into one entry carrying the most frequent genes and DNA. Here the V and J calls rest on TCRdb's processing, not on the authors' analysis. The sample table contains 300,000 to 400,000 distinct CDR3 sequences; only one count was recorded for around 27% of them. The ten largest make up approximately 12% of the sample.

Ficoll-Paque density gradient centrifugation was the method used to isolate PBMCs. Including the terminal cysteine and phenylalanine, the CDR3 comprises 15 residues. Only the CDR3 part of the read is kept: 45 bases, read in frame from the first base. Trimming leaves V shorter by 0 bases and J shorter by 1 base, with the junction holding 2 bases beyond the gene matches. According to the germline V gene (reference sequence), CDR1 reads SEHNR and CDR2 reads FQNEAQ. Note on this clonotype: Its antigen is not yet known. No clone much larger than this one lies a single base away; base qualities are absent.

The source material was PBMCs or a T cell subset sorted from them (not recorded which). The V gene is TRBV7-9 and the J gene is TRBJ2-5; 7 bases in the junction line up with TRBD1. This TCR was sampled from an adult woman who had mild COVID-19 (a few samples of this study predate the infection). The sample titles of this study are shuffled in the database, so cell type and time point are left out; the donor was told from shared clones. The CDR3 region: CASSLAWDSQETQYF. The bases read TGTGCCAGCAGCTTAGCCTGGGACAGCCAAGAGACCCAGTACTTC.